The 26 T cell receptor beta chains below all came from one sample that was sequenced in a study of blood T cell repertoires in COVID-19. Only in-frame clones appear in the TCRdb table, and some are missing; sequencing was by immunoSEQ multiplex PCR. The data hold roughly 250,000 clones, with around 82% observed a single time. Sequencing used peripheral blood. Receptors were obtained from a person between 65 and 79 years old with COVID-19, enrolled during active disease.

The table lists this clone with a count of one. V gene TRBV5-1 combines with J gene TRBJ2-3, with 8 bases matching TRBD2. There are 16 residues in the CDR3. The V and J ends lost 4 bases and 6 bases, in that order; junction bases with no gene match: 13. In germline, CDR1 is SGHRS, CDR2 YFSETQ. CDR3 region: CASSPLVAGRADTQYF. CDR3 nucleotide sequence: TGCGCCAGCAGCCCCTTAGTCGCCGGGAGGGCCGATACGCAGTATTTT.

The chain employs TRBV6-2 or TRBV6-3 and TRBJ2-1, with D uncertain. The germline V gene has CDR1 MNHEY and CDR2 SVGEGT. CDR3 size: 13 residues. V lost 5 bases, J lost 0 bases, and 5 bases lay in between. The CDR3 DNA sequence: TGTGCCAGCAGTGCCGGCTCCTACAATGAGCAGTTCTTC. It translates to CASSAGSYNEQFF.

J is TRBJ2-7 and V is TRBV2, with D possibly being TRBD2 (6 bases). The CDR3 runs 16 residues. Germline V gene lookup returns CDR1 SNHLY and CDR2 FYNNEI. Trimming cost V 5 bases and J 6 bases, with 23 bases left between them. In DNA form, the CDR3 reads TGTGCCAGCAGTAGAGAACCGGGCGGGATTGTTAGCGAGCAGTACTTC. This sequence encodes CASSREPGGIVSEQYF.

This clone was seen only a few times. The CDR3 DNA sequence: TGTGCCAGCAGTTTGACTTCCACGAGTTCACCCCTCCACTTT. Its translation: CASSLTSTSSPLHF. The J gene is TRBJ1-6, the V gene TRBV3-1 (or the pseudogene TRBV3-2); D is uncertain. V was clipped by 6 bases and J by 9 bases, with 15 bases between them. Germline V gene lookup returns CDR1 LGHDT and CDR2 YNNKEL (reference sequence). The CDR3 covers 14 residues.

This clone was observed a few times. The gene calls are TRBV15 and TRBJ1-6; TRBD1 might be the D (6 bases). CDR1 LNHNV and CDR2 YYDKDF come from the germline V gene (reference sequence). The germline V and J ends were trimmed by 2 bases and 7 bases, with 9 bases remaining between them. The CDR3 runs 14 residues. The CDR3, as DNA: TGTGCCACCAGCAGACCCACAGGGAATTCACCCCTCCACTTT. This codes for CATSRPTGNSPLHF.

The chain joins TRBV5-8 to TRBJ1-1; D gene unclear. The germline V gene has CDR1 SGHTS and CDR2 YDEGEE. V lost 4 bases, J lost 7 bases, and 11 bases lay in between. This CDR3 comprises 12 residues. CDR3 amino acids: CASSRILGEAFF. The DNA of the CDR3 is TGTGCCAGCAGCCGCATCCTAGGTGAAGCTTTCTTT.

DNA for the CDR3: TGTGCCAGCAGCCAAGGAACCGGGACTAGCGTCGGGGAGCTGTTTTTT. Translated: CASSQGTGTSVGELFF. The chain employs TRBV11-1 and TRBJ2-2, with 10 bases that match TRBD2. The CDR3 is made up of 16 amino acids. Germline V gene data show CDR1 as SGHAT and CDR2 as FQDESV (reference sequence). The V and J ends lost 5 bases and 7 bases, in that order; junction bases with no gene match: 10.

The V gene is TRBV7-3, the J gene TRBJ2-2, with TRBD2 identical over 7 bases. In germline, CDR1 is SGHTA, CDR2 FQGTGA. The CDR3 spans 15 residues. Trimming took 3 bases from V and 2 from J; bases not matched to a gene: 3. Written as DNA, the CDR3 is TGTGCCAGCAGCTTGCTAGCGGCTAACACCGGGGAGCTGTTTTTT. Protein product: CASSLLAANTGELFF. The variable domain in full, with the rest retrieved from reference TRBV7-3 and TRBJ2-2, is GAGVSQTPSNKVTEKGKYVELRCDPISGHTALYWYRQSLGQGPEFLIYFQGTGAADDSGLPNDRFFAVRPEGSVSTLKIQRTERGDSAVYLCASSLLAANTGELFFGEGSRLTVL.

This chain connects TRBV19 to TRBJ2-7; maybe TRBD1 (5 bases). Germline-derived CDR1 and CDR2 are LNHDA and SQIVND (reference sequence). The germline V and J ends were trimmed by 5 bases and 1 base, with 9 bases remaining between them. CDR3 length: 13 amino acids. The CDR3 loop reads CASSLRVSYEQYF. In DNA, the CDR3 is TGTGCCAGTAGTCTCAGGGTATCCTACGAGCAGTACTTC.

Concerning this clone itself: The junction differs from germline at one of its ends, possibly a read error. The chain carries TRBV7-9 and TRBJ2-2; the match to TRBD1 covers 8 bases. The V gene's germline CDR1 is SEHNR and CDR2 FQNEAQ (reference sequence). The CDR3 consists of 17 residues. CDR3 region: CASSTKRQGISSGEPFF. The DNA of the CDR3 is TGTGCCAGCAGCACCAAAAGACAGGGGATAAGTTCCGGGGAGCCGTTTTTT.

V is TRBV5-1 and J is TRBJ2-1, with 9 bases fitting TRBD2. Germline trimming cut 0 bases from V and 5 bases from J; bases unmatched to any gene: 3. The CDR3 runs 15 residues. Looked up from germline, CDR1 is SGHRS and CDR2 is YFSETQ. The CDR3 loop reads CASSLVLAGNNEQFF. In DNA form, the CDR3 reads TGCGCCAGCAGCTTGGTTCTAGCGGGAAACAATGAGCAGTTCTTC.

This clone has more than one count but fewer than ten. The rearrangement joins TRBV28 to TRBJ1-5; tentatively, D is TRBD1 (5 bases). The V end lost 3 bases, the J end lost 5 bases, and 17 bases lay between the germline ends. Germline V gene sequence: CDR1 MDHEN, CDR2 SYDVKM. There are 16 residues in the CDR3. CDR3 residues: CASSFGPGFVYQPQHF. The CDR3 nucleotides read TGTGCCAGCAGTTTTGGTCCAGGGTTCGTCTATCAGCCCCAGCATTTT.

The V and J genes are TRBV5-5 and TRBJ2-7; possible D gene TRBD1, 6 bases. The CDR3 is made up of 15 amino acids. V shed 5 bases and J shed 6 bases, with 21 bases lying between them. Per the germline V gene, CDR1 is SGHKS and CDR2 is YYEKEE (reference sequence). The CDR3 bases are TGTGCCAGCAGGCGACAACTCCAAACAGGGCTCGAGCAGTACTTC. This sequence encodes CASRRQLQTGLEQYF.

The V gene is TRBV3-1 (or the pseudogene TRBV3-2), the J gene TRBJ2-5; TRBD2 is a possible D gene (5 bases). CDR1 is LGHDT, CDR2 YNNKEL, per germline (reference sequence). CDR3 length equals 16 residues. V lost 2 bases and J lost 1, with 14 bases in between. CDR3 bases: TGTGCCAGCAGCCAACCCTCCCTAGCAATCCAAGAGACCCAGTACTTC. It codes for CASSQPSLAIQETQYF.

This clone was detected a few times. This chain links TRBV6-5 with TRBJ1-3; D is perhaps TRBD1 (5 bases). Trimming took 10 bases from V and 5 from J, leaving 21 bases between them. The germline CDR1 and CDR2 sequences are MNHEY and SVGAGI. The CDR3 extends over 15 amino acids. CDR3 sequence reads: CANPKGKKTRNTIYF. CDR3 sequence (DNA): TGTGCCAACCCCAAGGGGAAAAAAACCCGAAACACCATATATTTT.

This sequence joins TRBV19 and TRBJ2-2, with TRBD2 as a possible D gene (6 bases). Germline values: CDR1 LNHDA, CDR2 SQIVND (reference sequence). Trimming pared 8 bases from V and 12 bases from J, leaving 25 bases between. The CDR3 loop spans 15 amino acids. The CDR3 region is CASFPGGVDTKKLFF. The CDR3 nucleotides read TGTGCCAGTTTTCCGGGCGGGGTAGATACGAAAAAGCTGTTTTTT.

This sequence joins TRBV7-2 and TRBJ1-6, with D uncertain. Germline V gives CDR1 SGHTA, CDR2 FQGNSA. V gave up 4 bases and J gave up 6 bases, with 4 bases separating them. This CDR3 has 12 residues. DNA for the CDR3: TGTGCCAGCAGCTCTCTTAATTCACCCCTCCACTTT. It is translated as CASSSLNSPLHF. Together with reference TRBV7-2 and TRBJ1-6, the CDR3 gives the full variable domain: GAGVSQSPSNKVTEKGKDVELRCDPISGHTALYWYRQSLGQGLEFLIYFQGNSAPDKSGLPSDRFSAERTGGSVSTLTIQRTQQEDSAVYLCASSSLNSPLHFGNGTRLTVT.

The V gene is TRBV18, the J gene TRBJ2-1, with unresolved D. Trimming pared 5 bases from V and 12 bases from J, leaving 11 bases between. CDR3 length: 11 amino acids. The germline gives CDR1 KGHSH, CDR2 LQKENI. The CDR3 loop reads CASSYDLGQFF. In DNA form, the CDR3 reads TGTGCCAGCTCATACGACTTGGGGCAGTTCTTC. Based on the CDR3 plus reference TRBV18 and TRBJ2-1, the full variable domain is NAGVMQNPRHLVRRRGQEARLRCSPMKGHSHVYWYRQLPEEGLKFMVYLQKENIIDESGMPKERFSAEFPKEGPSILRIQQVVRGDSAAYFCASSYDLGQFFGPGTRLTVL.

This clone was observed a few times. The chain couples TRBV3-1 (or the pseudogene TRBV3-2) to TRBJ1-6; D unclear. Per the germline V gene, CDR1 is LGHDT and CDR2 is YNNKEL (reference sequence). The CDR3 extends over 15 amino acids. Trimming shortened V by 1 base and J by 7 bases, and 11 bases separated the two germline ends. The CDR3 here is CASSQVPTRNSPLHF. The CDR3 DNA reads TGTGCCAGCAGCCAAGTCCCTACCCGGAATTCACCCCTCCACTTT.

This clone was detected a few times. The chain links TRBV3-1 (or the pseudogene TRBV3-2) to TRBJ2-5; 8 bases align to TRBD2. The germline gives CDR1 LGHDT, CDR2 YNNKEL (reference sequence). J lost 1 base, V lost 0 bases, and 10 bases had no gene match. The length of the CDR3 is 18 residues. The CDR3: CASSQDPRTSKVQETQYF. DNA for the CDR3: TGTGCCAGCAGCCAAGATCCTCGGACTAGCAAAGTCCAAGAGACCCAGTACTTC.

This clone was picked up one time. V gene TRBV13 combines with J gene TRBJ2-3; a weak D match, TRBD2 (6 bases). The germline gives CDR1 PRHDT, CDR2 FYEKMQ (reference sequence). The CDR3 runs 14 residues. V lost 4 bases to trimming and J lost 0 bases, with 8 bases between them. CDR3 amino acids: CASSSGLSTDTQYF. The CDR3 DNA reads as TGTGCCAGCAGCTCTGGACTAAGCACAGATACGCAGTATTTT.

The chain joins TRBV11-2 to TRBJ1-3; D is unresolved. V lost 3 bases and J 9 bases, leaving 6 bases between the germline ends. The V gene's germline CDR1 is SGHAT and CDR2 FQNNGV. CDR3 size: 11 residues. CDR3 DNA sequence: TGTGCCAGCAGCTTGGCGGGCACCATATATTTT. This codes for CASSLAGTIYF.

The chain employs TRBV7-2 and TRBJ2-1, with 8 bases fitting TRBD2. The length of the CDR3 is 13 residues. Germline V lookup: CDR1 SGHTA, CDR2 FQGNSA. V shed 6 bases and J 10 bases; nucleotides not matched to a gene: 8. The CDR3 DNA follows: TGTGCCAGCAGTTCTAGCGGGCCGGGAGAGCAGTTCTTC. Its translation is CASSSSGPGEQFF.

The gene calls are TRBV14 and TRBJ1-1, with a weak D call TRBD1 (6 bases). Germline CDR1 is SGHDN and CDR2 is FVKESK. Trimming took off 2 bases at V and 6 bases at J, with 10 bases between the two ends. This CDR3 spans 13 amino acids. CDR3 sequence: CASSQNRVSEAFF. In DNA form, the CDR3 reads TGTGCCAGCAGCCAAAACAGGGTTTCTGAAGCTTTCTTT.

V gene TRBV7-9 combines with J gene TRBJ2-7; D may be TRBD2 (5 bases). The CDR3 is 16 residues long. Germline values: CDR1 SEHNR, CDR2 FQNEAQ (reference sequence). V lost 5 bases and J lost 0, with 17 bases in between. The CDR3 DNA sequence: TGTGCCAGCAGCGATAAGAGGGCCCCTAACTCCTACGAGCAGTACTTC. Translated: CASSDKRAPNSYEQYF.

The J gene is TRBJ2-1, the V gene TRBV6-6, with a weak D call TRBD2 (6 bases). The germline V gene encodes CDR1 MNHNY and CDR2 SVGAGI (reference sequence). V was clipped by 7 bases and J by 5 bases, with 18 bases between them. This CDR3 contains 15 residues. Here the CDR3 reads CASNLLSGGNNEQFF. The CDR3 nucleotides are TGTGCCAGCAACCTGTTGAGCGGAGGGAACAATGAGCAGTTCTTC.